A single sample is the source of the 19 T cell receptor beta chains below, sequenced in a study of immune evolution from preneoplasia to lung adenocarcinoma. TCRdb keeps only in-frame clones here, not all; method: immunoSEQ multiplex PCR. The sample holds thousands of clones, around 86% seen once. Sequenced: FFPE minimally invasive lung adenocarcinoma tissue. Receptor source: an older donor with lung adenocarcinoma.

The rearrangement links TRBV28 to TRBJ2-1, with 11 bases fitting TRBD2. This CDR3 is built from 21 residues. Germline CDR1 MDHEN, CDR2 SYDVKM. The V segment lost 1 base and the J segment 0 bases; nucleotides outside the gene matches: 14. The CDR3 DNA reads as TGTGCCAGCAGTTTATTGGGAGTGGGGACTAGCGGAGGAAGCTCCTACAATGAGCAGTTCTTC. Amino acids: CASSLLGVGTSGGSSYNEQFF.

The V and J genes are TRBV27 and TRBJ1-6, with TRBD1 as a possible D gene (6 bases). Germline loops: CDR1 MNHEY, CDR2 SMNVEV (reference sequence). Trimming shortened V by 2 bases and J by 7 bases, and 12 bases separated the two germline ends. The CDR3 has 15 residues. The CDR3 DNA reads as TGTGCCAGCAGTTTAAAGGGGACAAGGAATTCACCCCTCCACTTT. Translated: CASSLKGTRNSPLHF.

The J gene is TRBJ2-1, the V gene TRBV9; 11 bases line up with TRBD2. This CDR3 has 20 residues. Germline values: CDR1 SGDLS, CDR2 YYNGEE. The J segment lost 7 bases and the V segment lost 3 bases, leaving 21 bases of the junction unmatched. The CDR3 loop reads CASSANPLPLTSGIGNEQFF. Written as DNA, the CDR3 is TGTGCCAGCAGCGCGAACCCCCTCCCCCTGACTAGCGGGATAGGGAATGAGCAGTTCTTC.

The sample holds one count of this clone. The chain combines TRBV19 with TRBJ2-3; D gene ambiguous. V dropped 9 bases and J dropped 3 bases, with 4 bases sitting between them. In germline, CDR1 is LNHDA, CDR2 SQIVND (reference sequence). This CDR3 is 10 amino acids long. CDR3: CASLTDTQYF. The CDR3 DNA sequence: TGTGCCAGCCTAACAGATACGCAGTATTTT. The full variable domain, in which reference TRBV19 and TRBJ2-3 provide the parts outside the CDR3, is DGGITQSPKYLFRKEGQNVTLSCEQNLNHDAMYWYRQDPGQGLRLIYYSQIVNDFQKGDIAEGYSVSREKKESFPLTVTSAQKNPTAFYLCASLTDTQYFGPGTRLTVL.

The V call is TRBV10-3, the J call TRBJ2-3, with TRBD2 as a possible D gene (6 bases). Trimming left V 4 bases short and J 12 bases short, with 14 bases between. The CDR3 spans 12 residues. CDR1 and CDR2 (germline): ENHRY, SYGVKD. The CDR3 loop reads CAISVGEARQYF. DNA for the CDR3: TGTGCCATCAGTGTTGGGGAGGCCCGTCAGTATTTT.

V usage is TRBV7-9 and J usage is TRBJ1-5; 9 bases map to TRBD1. Per germline, CDR1 SEHNR and CDR2 FQNEAQ (reference sequence). This CDR3 is built from 14 residues. V dropped 5 bases and J dropped 2; count of bases not matched to a gene: 1. This chain's CDR3 is CASSGDRGNQPQHF. CDR3 coding DNA: TGTGCCAGCAGCGGGGACAGGGGCAATCAGCCCCAGCATTTT.

This rearrangement joins TRBV9 to TRBJ2-5; perhaps TRBD1 as D (6 bases). Trimming pared 1 base from V and 2 bases from J, leaving 12 bases between. The CDR3 contains 15 residues. Germline V gene sequence: CDR1 SGDLS, CDR2 YYNGEE. The CDR3 protein is CASSVRGDRQETQYF. CDR3 coding DNA: TGTGCCAGCAGCGTACGGGGCGACAGGCAAGAGACCCAGTACTTC.

The gene calls are TRBV7-9 and TRBJ2-7; 7 bases map to TRBD1. CDR1 is SEHNR and CDR2 is FQNEAQ in the germline V gene (reference sequence). This CDR3 region has 15 residues. The J segment lost 6 bases and the V segment lost 4 bases, leaving 12 bases of the junction unmatched. The CDR3 DNA follows: TGTGCCAGCAGCTCCACGACAGGGTGGCGCTCCGAGCAGTACTTC. Translation gives CASSSTTGWRSEQYF.

The rearrangement joins TRBV4-2 to TRBJ2-7, with 9 bases matching TRBD2. The germline V gene has CDR1 LGHNA and CDR2 YNFKEQ. The junction had 5 bases not matched to a gene; V was cut back by 0 bases and J by 2 bases. The CDR3 covers 16 residues. This CDR3 is CASSQDWSSGTYEQYF. Written as DNA, the CDR3 is TGTGCCAGCAGCCAAGATTGGTCTAGCGGGACCTACGAGCAGTACTTC.

The chain employs TRBV9 and TRBJ2-7; 10 bases match TRBD1. With V trimmed by 2 bases and J by 6 bases, 11 bases remained unmatched. The CDR3 spans 16 residues. Germline-derived CDR1 and CDR2 are SGDLS and YYNGEE. CDR3 sequence (DNA): TGTGCCAGCAGCGTCGGGACAGGGGCTCTGTCATCCGAGCAGTACTTC. Residues: CASSVGTGALSSEQYF.

The chain is built from TRBV28 and TRBJ1-6, with D possibly matching TRBD1 (6 bases). V was clipped by 5 bases and J by 7 bases, with 15 bases between them. Germline CDR1 and CDR2: MDHEN and SYDVKM. This CDR3 spans 15 amino acids. The CDR3 DNA is TGTGCCAGCAGTCCTGCCCGGGGGCTAAATTCACCCCTCCACTTT. This encodes CASSPARGLNSPLHF.

The rearrangement uses TRBV7-2 and TRBJ2-7; D uncertain. This CDR3 region has 11 residues. Germline CDR1 and CDR2: SGHTA and FQGNSA. V was pared by 11 bases and J by 3 bases, with 11 bases between. As DNA, the CDR3 is TGTGCCTGCCACCTGGTCTACGAGCAGTACTTC. Translating gives CACHLVYEQYF. Full variable domain (missing parts from reference TRBV7-2 and TRBJ2-7): GAGVSQSPSNKVTEKGKDVELRCDPISGHTALYWYRQSLGQGLEFLIYFQGNSAPDKSGLPSDRFSAERTGGSVSTLTIQRTQQEDSAVYLCACHLVYEQYFGPGTRLTVT.

This chain joins TRBV6-6 and TRBJ1-2, with D possibly matching TRBD1 (6 bases). The ends were cut back, 6 bases at V and 7 bases at J, with 9 bases in the middle. The CDR3 covers 11 residues. CDR1 and CDR2 from the germline V gene are MNHNY and SVGAGI (reference sequence). The DNA of the CDR3 is TGTGCCAGCAGCTCAGGGGTTGGCTACACCTTC. Encoded protein: CASSSGVGYTF.

This chain connects TRBV5-1 to TRBJ2-7; the D gene is possibly TRBD2 (6 bases). The CDR3 contains 14 residues. V dropped 4 bases and J dropped 0 bases, with 11 bases sitting between them. Germline CDR1 SGHRS, CDR2 YFSETQ. CDR3 loop: CASSPGLLSYEQYF. CDR3 nucleotide sequence: TGCGCCAGCAGCCCCGGACTACTCTCCTACGAGCAGTACTTC. Complete variable domain (other parts from reference TRBV5-1 and TRBJ2-7): KAGVTQTPRYLIKTRGQQVTLSCSPISGHRSVSWYQQTPGQGLQFLFEYFSETQRNKGNFPGRFSGRQFSNSRSEMNVSTLELGDSALYLCASSPGLLSYEQYFGPGTRLTVT.

This clone was found a few times. This chain uses TRBV5-1 with TRBJ1-2; TRBD1 agrees at 9 bases. CDR3 size: 14 residues. V dropped 3 bases and J dropped 7; count of bases not matched to a gene: 7. The germline gives CDR1 SGHRS, CDR2 YFSETQ. CDR3 sequence reads: CASSWGTGSTGYTF. In DNA form, the CDR3 reads TGCGCCAGCAGCTGGGGGACAGGGAGTACTGGCTACACCTTC. Using reference TRBV5-1 and TRBJ1-2 for the parts outside the CDR3, the full variable domain is KAGVTQTPRYLIKTRGQQVTLSCSPISGHRSVSWYQQTPGQGLQFLFEYFSETQRNKGNFPGRFSGRQFSNSRSEMNVSTLELGDSALYLCASSWGTGSTGYTFGSGTRLTVV.

This chain uses TRBV4-1 with TRBJ1-1; D not certain. Trimming took 0 bases from V and 0 from J, leaving 14 bases between them. Germline lookup yields CDR1 MGHRA and CDR2 YSYEKL. The CDR3 consists of 17 residues. CDR3 sequence (DNA): TGCGCCAGCAGCCAAGATCCCCGGGCCCCCATGAACACTGAAGCTTTCTTT. It specifies CASSQDPRAPMNTEAFF.

Points on this clone: At one of its ends the junction is not consistent with the germline gene, which may arise from a read error. The genes are TRBV6-5 and TRBJ1-1; 9 positions match TRBD1. The V gene's germline CDR1 is MNHEY and CDR2 SVGAGI. The CDR3 has 15 residues. Here the CDR3 DNA reads TGTGCCGGCAGTACACCAACAGGGGGCGGGGTTGAAGCTTTCTTT. This codes for CAGSTPTGGGVEAFF.

V usage is TRBV19 and J usage is TRBJ2-7; the D gene is possibly TRBD2 (5 bases). V was pared by 7 bases and J by 2 bases, with 15 bases between. CDR3 size: 14 residues. Germline CDR1 is LNHDA and CDR2 is SQIVND (reference sequence). The CDR3 loop reads CASNSGSQTYEQYF. In DNA form, the CDR3 reads TGTGCCAGTAATAGTGGGAGTCAAACCTACGAGCAGTACTTC.

The sample holds a few counts of this clone. V gene TRBV6-1 combines with J gene TRBJ1-5; D might be TRBD1 (5 bases). With 7 bases removed from V and 7 bases from J, the gap between germline ends came to 17 bases. Germline V gene lookup returns CDR1 MNHNS and CDR2 SASEGT. The length of the CDR3 is 14 residues. DNA for the CDR3: TGTGCCAGCAACTCAAACGGGGGGTGGCAGCCCCAGCATTTT. It codes for CASNSNGGWQPQHF.